This entry lists 3 T cell receptor beta chains sequenced from one sample in a study of post-analysis software for immune sequencing data. Study-level findings and limits: Five TRBV segments occurring more often in patients than controls included TRBV5-6, TRBV5-1 and TRBV20-1.

No cognate antigen is known for these TCRs. Included in the TCR beta cDNA libraries were unique molecular identifiers. From the PCR reads, TCRdb called clonotypes with MiXCR, one entry per CDR3 protein. The table has about 200,000 distinct CDR3 sequences, approximately 30% seen once. Source material: blood. The receptors here all came from a girl aged 2-17 years with multiple sclerosis.

Remarks on this clonotype: The junction and the germline gene differ at one end; a read error may be behind it. The rearrangement joins TRBV29-1 to TRBJ1-2; 9 bases map to TRBD1. Germline lookup yields CDR1 SQVTM and CDR2 ANQGSEA. The CDR3 extends over 12 amino acids. CDR3 sequence reads: CSSGTGNYDYTF. CDR3 DNA sequence: TGCAGCTCCGGGACAGGGAACTATGACTACACCTTC. The complete variable domain, with remaining parts taken from reference TRBV29-1 and TRBJ1-2, reads SAVISQKPSRDICQRGTSLTIQCQVDSQVTMMFWYRQQPGQSLTLIATANQGSEATYESGFVIDKFPISRPNLTFSTLTVSNMSPEDSSIYLCSSGTGNYDYTFGSGTRLTVV.

Ten or more counts support this clonotype. The chain carries TRBV7-3 and TRBJ2-1, with D possibly called TRBD1 or TRBD2 (5 bases each). Germline loops: CDR1 SGHTA, CDR2 FQGTGA. The CDR3 spans 13 residues. Trimming pared 3 bases from V and 9 bases from J, leaving 12 bases between. CDR3 amino acids: CASSFASGTEQFF. CDR3 sequence (DNA): TGTGCCAGCAGCTTCGCCTCGGGGACTGAGCAGTTCTTC.

The chain has TRBV2 and TRBJ1-2; D is perhaps TRBD1 (6 bases). Germline CDR1 SNHLY, CDR2 FYNNEI. The V and J ends lost 5 bases and 9 bases respectively, with 22 bases between them. The CDR3 sequence is 15 residues long. The chain's CDR3 is CASSLGEYRDGSYTF. The CDR3 region has the DNA TGTGCCAGCAGTCTCGGTGAATACAGGGATGGAAGCTACACCTTC.